The 9 T cell receptor beta chains below were found in one sample sequenced in a study of T cells in localized non-small cell lung cancer (dated by TCRdb to the early 2020s). Receptor amplification or capture employed the immunoSEQ multiplex PCR assay. The table comes from immuneACCESS by way of TCRdb, which keeps in-frame sequences with V and J called. Part of the clones is missing from these tables; in studies checked, under half for an unresolved V gene and the rest for unknown reasons. The sample contains over 45,000 clones, more than 75% of them found a single time. The ten most abundant clones make up roughly a sixth of the sample. This material consisted of PBMCs, taken before any cancer treatment. The receptors stem from a female donor with stage II lung adenocarcinoma.

CDR3 sequence (DNA): TGCGCCAGCAGCTTGGAACCTACCGATAATTCACCCCTCCACTTT. Translated: CASSLEPTDNSPLHF. The V and J genes are TRBV5-1 and TRBJ1-6; D remains ambiguous. Trimming left V 0 bases short and J 5 bases short, with 9 bases between. The germline V gene encodes CDR1 SGHRS and CDR2 YFSETQ. This CDR3 has 15 amino acids.

This CDR3 is CASSQGVQALNTEAFF. In DNA, the CDR3 is TGCGCCAGCAGCCAAGGAGTGCAAGCACTGAACACTGAAGCTTTCTTT. The chain links TRBV4-1 to TRBJ1-1, with D uncertain. With 1 base removed from V and 0 bases from J, the gap between germline ends came to 12 bases. CDR1 and CDR2 (germline): MGHRA, YSYEKL. This CDR3 region has 16 residues.

This chain links TRBV6-1 with TRBJ1-2; TRBD1 agrees at 7 bases. The CDR3 sequence is 13 residues long. CDR1 is MNHNS and CDR2 is SASEGT in the germline V gene. The junction had 10 bases not matched to a gene; V was cut back by 6 bases and J by 9 bases. The CDR3 DNA sequence: TGTGCCAGCAGCGACCGGGACAGAGGAAGCTACACCTTC. It translates to CASSDRDRGSYTF.

The chain combines TRBV6-5 with TRBJ1-1; tentative D call: TRBD1 (5 bases). The V gene lost 8 bases and the J gene lost 0 bases, with 13 bases spanning the gap. The CDR3 extends over 14 amino acids. Germline-derived CDR1 and CDR2 are MNHEY and SVGAGI. This chain's CDR3 is CASGWGVMNTEAFF. In nucleotides, the CDR3 is TGTGCCAGCGGATGGGGGGTCATGAACACTGAAGCTTTCTTT.

V gene TRBV5-5 combines with J gene TRBJ1-3; D gene unclear. CDR3 length: 14 residues. Trimming took off 5 bases at V and 1 base at J, with 10 bases between the two ends. Germline V gene lookup returns CDR1 SGHKS and CDR2 YYEKEE (reference sequence). CDR3 residues: CASSAAVSGNTIYF. Written as DNA, the CDR3 is TGTGCCAGCAGTGCTGCAGTTTCTGGAAACACCATATATTTT.

The V gene is TRBV25-1, the J gene TRBJ1-2; D gene unclear. V gave up 1 base and J gave up 3 bases, with 15 bases separating them. CDR3 length: 16 residues. Germline assignment: CDR1 MGHDK and CDR2 SYGVNS. The CDR3 here is CASSEWRGSGDYGYTF. The DNA for the CDR3 is TGTGCCAGCAGTGAATGGAGAGGGTCGGGAGACTATGGCTACACCTTC.

The genes are TRBV2 and TRBJ1-5, with TRBD1 as a possible D gene (5 bases). The ends were cut back, 8 bases at V and 6 bases at J, with 14 bases in the middle. Per the germline V gene, CDR1 is SNHLY and CDR2 is FYNNEI. The CDR3 runs to 13 residues. The CDR3 sequence is CASQGVWSQPQHF. CDR3 in DNA: TGTGCCAGCCAGGGAGTATGGAGTCAGCCCCAGCATTTT. Full variable domain (rest looked up from reference TRBV2 and TRBJ1-5): EPEVTQTPSHQVTQMGQEVILRCVPISNHLYFYWYRQILGQKVEFLVSFYNNEISEKSEIFDDQFSVERPDGSNFTLKIRSTKLEDSAMYFCASQGVWSQPQHFGDGTRLSIL.

This clone was recorded once. The CDR3: CASRLRGGPLGYGYTF. CDR3 nucleotides: TGTGCCAGCCGTCTTAGGGGAGGACCCCTTGGCTATGGCTACACCTTC. This chain joins TRBV6-6 and TRBJ1-2; D is possibly TRBD1 (5 bases). Germline CDR1 reads MNHNY; CDR2 reads SVGAGI (reference sequence). V was trimmed by 8 bases and J by 4 bases, leaving 23 bases between them. This CDR3 has 16 residues.

This chain links TRBV6-1 with TRBJ2-1; 8 positions match TRBD1. The junction had 10 bases not matched to a gene; V was cut back by 11 bases and J by 4 bases. The CDR3 spans 14 residues. Germline V gene lookup returns CDR1 MNHNS and CDR2 SASEGT. As DNA, the CDR3 is TGTGCCGGTGATGGACAGGGCCTGTACAATGAGCAGTTCTTC. The encoded protein is CAGDGQGLYNEQFF.